What follows describes a single T cell receptor (beta chain). Libraries were prepared by immunoSEQ multiplex PCR; TCRdb keeps only in-frame clonotypes and omits some of them. The sample includes approximately 2.3 million clones, 85% to 95% of them seen just once. The data derive from a study of shared clonotypes between healthy human individuals. Trimming cost V 5 bases and J 6 bases, with 10 bases left between them. CDR1 is SGHNT, CDR2 YYREEE, per germline (reference sequence). This CDR3 contains 12 residues. Sequencing input: naive CD4+ T cells from PBMCs. The subset: CD45RA+ positively selected. The chain employs TRBV5-4 and TRBJ2-3; a weak D match, TRBD1 (5 bases). The receptor was derived from a man in his late teens or twenties in good health. Some clones in this sample may be carry-over from other donors' samples. CDR3 in DNA: TGTGCCAGCAGGTCAGGGCCCGATACGCAGTATTTT. The encoded protein is CASRSGPDTQYF.